What follows is one TCR beta chain and its context. Profiled with immunoSEQ multiplex PCR; TCRdb holds only in-frame clones, not every one. The sample includes about 42,000 clones, 91% of them seen just once. These data originate in a study of T cell changes during pregnancy in multiple sclerosis. V shed 2 bases, J shed 4 bases, and the junction held 4 bases outside the gene matches. Germline V lookup: CDR1 SGDLS, CDR2 YYNGEE. The CDR3 loop spans 15 amino acids. The sequence derives from a female donor with multiple sclerosis, enrolled in a pregnancy study. The gene calls are TRBV9 and TRBJ2-1; 9 bases are a match to TRBD2. The starting material was CD4+ T cells from peripheral blood mononuclear cells, obtained before pregnancy. DNA of the CDR3: TGTGCCAGCAGCGTTCTCAGCGGGGGGTACAATGAGCAGTTCTTC. Translated, it gives CASSVLSGGYNEQFF.